These T cell receptor beta chains were read from a single sample in a study of a mutant IDH1 vaccine in newly diagnosed glioma. Sequencing used immunoSEQ multiplex PCR; TCRdb keeps in-frame clones, though not all of them. The sample lists around 60,000 clones; about 85% were seen once. These receptors have no identified antigens. The specimen comprised PBMCs, sampled from a glioma patient whose treatment included an IDH1 peptide vaccine. These receptors all stem from a man in his thirties or forties with glioma. CDR3s include the opening cysteine and the closing phenylalanine or tryptophan. A D gene is named only where the DNA matches it firmly. Expanded clones get a size class; other rows say once, few or many, or leave the size out.

J,size,V,D,DNA,CDR3
TRBJ1-2,.,TRBV18,TRBD1,TGTGCCAGCTCACGTCCAGGGGGCGATGGCTACACCTTC,CASSRPGGDGYTF
TRBJ2-3,.,TRBV9,TRBD2,TGTGCCAGCAGCGTAGGTGAGCGGGGGGCCGGCACAGATACGCAGTATTTT,CASSVGERGAGTDTQYF
TRBJ2-7,.,TRBV4-1,.,TGCGCCAGCAGCCTCATGGGGCAGTCAGGGGGGACCTACGAGCAGTACTTC,CASSLMGQSGGTYEQYF
TRBJ1-5,.,TRBV9,TRBD1,TGTGCCAGCAGCGTAGATGGACAGGGATACCAGCCCCAGCATTTT,CASSVDGQGYQPQHF
TRBJ2-3,.,TRBV14,TRBD1,TGTGCCAGCAGCCGAACAGGGGGCACAGATACGCAGTATTTT,CASSRTGGTDTQYF
TRBJ2-1,.,TRBV18,.,TGTGCCAGTAGACCTCAACCCTACAATGAGCAGTTCTTC,CASRPQPYNEQFF
TRBJ2-7,few,TRBV5-1,.,TGCGCCAGCAGCCTGACCGACAGGGGAGGGTACGAGCAGTACTTC,CASSLTDRGGYEQYF
TRBJ2-3,.,TRBV5-1,.,TGCGCCAGCAGCCGCGGGGTGTCGCAATTTGGGCCCACAGATACGCAGTATTTT,CASSRGVSQFGPTDTQYF
TRBJ2-3,.,TRBV2,TRBD2,TGTGCCAGCAGTGAGGGACTAACCCCGGGGAATTTT,CASSEGLTPGNF
TRBJ1-1,few,TRBV29-1,TRBD1,TGCAGCGTCAGGGGACAGGGGGCGATAGGAGCTTTCTTT,CSVRGQGAIGAFF
TRBJ1-1,.,TRBV9,.,TGTGCCAGCAGCGTAGAGAAGAACACTGAAGCTTTCTTT,CASSVEKNTEAFF
TRBJ1-2,.,TRBV18,TRBD1,TGTGCCAGCTCACCGGACAGGCAGGCCGATGGCTACACCTTC,CASSPDRQADGYTF
TRBJ1-5,.,TRBV6-5,.,TGTGCCAGCAGCTATGGGCCGAATCAGCCCCAGCATTTT,CASSYGPNQPQHF
TRBJ2-4,.,TRBV7-6,.,TGTGCCAGCAATTGGGAAGGAGACGCCAAAAACATTCAGTACTTC,CASNWEGDAKNIQYF
TRBJ2-3,.,TRBV7-2,.,TGTGCCAGCAGCTCATTTCGACGGGGGTATACAGATACGCAGTATTTT,CASSSFRRGYTDTQYF
TRBJ1-6,.,TRBV5-5,.,TGTGCCAGCTCAACGGTTAATTCACCCCTCCACTTT,CASSTVNSPLHF
TRBJ2-1,.,TRBV28,TRBD2,TGTGCCAGCACCCAACCCTCGATTAGCGGGGGAACCTACAATGAGCAGTTCTTC,CASTQPSISGGTYNEQFF
TRBJ1-4,.,TRBV7-2,.,TGTGCCAGCAGCTTAGGGCTCCGTGGGGGCAAACTGTTTTTT,CASSLGLRGGKLFF
TRBJ1-6,.,TRBV4-1,.,TGCGCCAGCAGCCGTTGGCAGGTCGAGGGTTTACGCCTGACTAATTCACCCCTCCACTTT,CASSRWQVEGLRLTNSPLHF
TRBJ1-4,.,TRBV6-1,.,TGTGCCAGCAGTGCCATAGGGGAAAAACTGTTTTTT,CASSAIGEKLFF
TRBJ1-6,once,TRBV7-8,.,TGTGCCAGCAGCTTAGTCGGGATCTCAACTTCACCCCTCCACTTT,CASSLVGISTSPLHF
TRBJ2-5,few,TRBV18,.,TGTGCCAGCTCACCAGGGGAGACCCAGTACTTC,CASSPGETQYF
TRBJ1-4,.,TRBV7-7,.,TGTGCCAGCAGCTTAGCGGGCGGATCAAATGAAAAACTGTTTTTT,CASSLAGGSNEKLFF
TRBJ1-6,.,TRBV4-1,.,TGCGCCAGCAGCCTCCAAAGACTCTCCTATAATTCACCCCTCCACTTT,CASSLQRLSYNSPLHF
TRBJ1-6,.,TRBV28,.,TGTGCCAGCAGTTTAACTGTCCACCAGGTTTCACCCCTCCACTTT,CASSLTVHQVSPLHF
TRBJ2-1,.,TRBV6-5,.,TGTGCCAGCAGTCGAGGGGGGAATGAGCAGTTCTTC,CASSRGGNEQFF
TRBJ2-3,.,TRBV10-3,.,TGTGCCATCAGTGAGTTCACTAGCAGAAACTCAGATACGCAGTATTTT,CAISEFTSRNSDTQYF
TRBJ1-4,.,TRBV19,.,TGTGCCAGTAGTATTGGACCTGCAACTAATGAAAAACTGTTTTTT,CASSIGPATNEKLFF
TRBJ2-7,once,TRBV4-1,.,TGCGCCAGCAGCCAAGAGTTAGCCTCCTACGAGCAGTACTTC,CASSQELASYEQYF
TRBJ1-4,.,TRBV7-8,TRBD1,TGTGCCAGCAGCTTCCGCGACAGGGGCGATGAAAAACTGTTTTTT,CASSFRDRGDEKLFF
TRBJ2-1,.,TRBV6-4,.,TGTGCCAGCAGTGAGGGGGATTACAATGAGCAGTTCTTC,CASSEGDYNEQFF
TRBJ1-1,.,TRBV5-1,.,TGCGCCAGCAGCTTGGAAGTCACACGACAGGAATGGGGCACTGAAGCTTTCTTT,CASSLEVTRQEWGTEAFF
TRBJ2-2,.,TRBV29-1,.,TGCAGCCTACAGGTTGTATCCGGGGAGCTGTTTTTT,CSLQVVSGELFF
TRBJ2-3,.,TRBV5-1,TRBD2,TGCGCCAGCAGCCCCGGGTACGGCAGCGGGGGGCCTGGCACAGATACGCAGTATTTT,CASSPGYGSGGPGTDTQYF
TRBJ2-1,.,TRBV27,.,TGTGCCAGCAGTCTACGGGACAATCCCTACAATGAGCAGTTCTTC,CASSLRDNPYNEQFF
TRBJ1-6,.,TRBV7-8,.,TGTGCCAGCAGCTCCCGGCCTAATTCACCCCTCCACTTT,CASSSRPNSPLHF
TRBJ1-2,.,TRBV7-9,.,TGTGCCAGCAGCGCATTAACCCAGACCAACTATGGCTACACCTTC,CASSALTQTNYGYTF
TRBJ1-1,.,TRBV14,.,TGTGCCAGCAGCCAGGGCCGAGGGCACACTGAAGCTTTCTTT,CASSQGRGHTEAFF
TRBJ1-5,.,TRBV19,.,TGTGCCAGTAGTACCCCCCTAAGGGGGGGGGTACATAGCAATCAGCCCCAGCATTTT,CASSTPLRGGVHSNQPQHF
TRBJ1-1,few,TRBV28,.,TGTGCCAGCAGCCGAGGGCTTGGGACTGAAGCTTTCTTT,CASSRGLGTEAFF
TRBJ1-2,.,TRBV2,.,TGTGCCAGCAGTGAAGATGGTGGCATCTATGGCTACACCTTC,CASSEDGGIYGYTF
TRBJ1-2,.,TRBV10-3,.,TGTGCCATCGCCTCGGGAGGGGGCTACACCTTC,CAIASGGGYTF
TRBJ1-6,.,TRBV6-1,.,TGTGCCAGCATGGTCATCTCAAACTCACCCCTCCACTTT,CASMVISNSPLHF
TRBJ1-5,.,TRBV28,TRBD1,TGTGCCAGCAGTCAATCCGGGACAGGCAATCAGCCCCAGCATTTT,CASSQSGTGNQPQHF
TRBJ2-7,.,TRBV7-9,.,TGTGCCAGCAGCTTTGGACCTCCCGGGCCCTCCTACGAGCAGTACTTC,CASSFGPPGPSYEQYF
TRBJ1-1,.,TRBV19,TRBD1,TGTGCCAGTACGGACAGGACGAACACTGAAGCTTTCTTT,CASTDRTNTEAFF
TRBJ2-1,.,TRBV6-6,.,TGTGCCAGCATAGAGACGGCCAGCCCATACAATGAGCAGTTCTTC,CASIETASPYNEQFF
TRBJ2-3,.,TRBV12-1,.,TGTGCCAGCAGCTACCAACCCGGACGACCAGACCGAACAGATACGCAGTATTTT,CASSYQPGRPDRTDTQYF
TRBJ1-5,.,TRBV4-1,TRBD1,TGCGCCAGCAGCCAGGCAACAGGGGGGCTTTATAGCAATCAGCCCCAGCATTTT,CASSQATGGLYSNQPQHF
TRBJ1-5,.,TRBV6-5,TRBD1,TGTGCCAGCAGTTATACAGGGGATCAGCCCCAGCATTTT,CASSYTGDQPQHF
TRBJ2-1,.,TRBV18,.,TGTGCCAGCTCACCCCGGCGGGCGGGGTCCTACAATGAGCAGTTCTTC,CASSPRRAGSYNEQFF
TRBJ2-2,.,TRBV6-4,TRBD2,TGTGCCAGCAGTGACACAGCGGGGGGTTCGGACACCGGGGAGCTGTTTTTT,CASSDTAGGSDTGELFF
TRBJ1-5,.,TRBV7-9,.,TGTGCCAGCAGCTGGGATGGGGGAAGCAATCAGCCCCAGCATTTT,CASSWDGGSNQPQHF
TRBJ1-1,.,TRBV5-4,.,TGTGCCAGCAGCTTGGACGGGGGCGCGGCTGAAGCTTTCTTT,CASSLDGGAAEAFF